Reported below is one T cell receptor (beta chain). Its antigen is undetermined. Amplification used 60 Vbeta primers and 13 Jbeta primers. Here immunoSEQ multiplex PCR was the method, and the copy in TCRdb shows in-frame clones only, minus some. The sample shows 150,000 to 200,000 clones, around 77% of them seen only once. Each donor was nominally healthy when sampled (though unrecorded immune exposures were likely). This specimen comes from a study of cytomegalovirus exposure and HLA in healthy donors. CDR3 length: 16 amino acids. Germline CDR1 LGHNA, CDR2 YNFKEQ. V lost 5 bases, J lost 4 bases, and 12 bases stayed unmatched. The study's findings and limits: A later analysis reported that several of the most significant clusters appeared to be linked to common viral pathogens, among them Epstein-Barr virus. In a later analysis, TCR association rates varied by HLA locus: DRB1 most, HLA-C fewest. It was confirmed in vitro that a few of the CMV-associated chains were specific for CMV antigens.

This receptor was taken from a man between 60 and 70 years old in good health and CMV-seronegative. The genes are TRBV4-2 and TRBJ2-3; the match to TRBD2 covers 7 bases. Sequencing was performed on PBMCs. The CDR3 DNA follows: TGTGCCAGCAGCAAAAACCTAGCGGATAAGCCAGATACGCAGTATTTT. This sequence encodes CASSKNLADKPDTQYF.